This T cell receptor (beta chain) was observed in a study of blood T cell repertoires in COVID-19. Using immunoSEQ multiplex PCR, the repertoire was profiled, and TCRdb retains in-frame clones only, with some absent. Here the sample spans 380,000 or so clones, about 89% being singletons. The CDR3 is made up of 13 amino acids. CDR1 is SEHNR and CDR2 is FQNEAQ in the germline V gene (reference sequence). Trimming stripped 1 base from V and 4 bases from J, with 7 bases between. Enrolled through a virtual design, the participants were between roughly 18 and 95 years of age and came from around 25 US areas.

The sequenced sample was PBMCs or T cells enriched from blood (not recorded which). The chain is built from TRBV7-9 and TRBJ1-1; D not resolved. The TCR originated in a man younger than 40 who had recovered from COVID-19. The CDR3 spells CASSLGESTEAFF. CDR3 DNA sequence: TGTGCCAGCAGCTTAGGGGAGTCCACTGAAGCTTTCTTT.